The rows below give T cell receptor beta chains drawn from one sample of a study of blood T cell repertoires in COVID-19. Using immunoSEQ multiplex PCR, the repertoire was profiled, and TCRdb retains in-frame clones only, with some absent. The data show 55,000 to 65,000 clones, 79% seen once. The specimen was peripheral blood. The receptors here all came from a man between 60 and 75 years old with acute or convalescent COVID-19. The CDR3 runs from the conserved cysteine through the conserved F or W. D genes are given only for firm matches. Clone size is stated in some rows and not others, as once, few, many or a class when expanded.

j_call: TRBJ1-2; v_call: TRBV15; d_call: -; clone_size: -; cdr3_aa: CATSREGGIYYGYTF; cdr3_nt: TGTGCCACCAGCAGGGAAGGGGGTATATACTATGGCTACACCTTC
j_call: TRBJ1-4; v_call: TRBV18; d_call: -; clone_size: -; cdr3_aa: CASSPSGDTNEKLFF; cdr3_nt: TGTGCCAGCTCACCATCGGGAGACACTAATGAAAAACTGTTTTTT
j_call: TRBJ1-2; v_call: TRBV10-1; d_call: TRBD1; clone_size: -; cdr3_aa: CASSLTYDRGCNYGYTF; cdr3_nt: TGCGCCAGCAGCTTAACTTATGACAGGGGCTGTAACTATGGCTACACCTTC
j_call: TRBJ1-1; v_call: TRBV11-2; d_call: TRBD1; clone_size: few; cdr3_aa: CASIRTGTEAFF; cdr3_nt: TGTGCCAGCATCCGGACAGGCACTGAAGCTTTCTTT
j_call: TRBJ1-2; v_call: TRBV25-1; d_call: TRBD1; clone_size: -; cdr3_aa: CASSDITGGFYGYTF; cdr3_nt: TGTGCCAGCAGTGACATTACAGGGGGGTTCTATGGCTACACCTTC
j_call: TRBJ2-3; v_call: TRBV6-5; d_call: TRBD1; clone_size: -; cdr3_aa: CAISTGRKDTQYF; cdr3_nt: TGTGCCATTTCGACAGGGAGAAAGGATACGCAGTATTTT
j_call: TRBJ2-1; v_call: TRBV7-9; d_call: TRBD1; clone_size: -; cdr3_aa: CASSVRTGGPAINEQFF; cdr3_nt: TGTGCCAGCAGCGTAAGGACAGGGGGCCCCGCCATCAATGAGCAGTTCTTC
j_call: TRBJ1-1; v_call: TRBV18; d_call: -; clone_size: -; cdr3_aa: CASSPMTDSDEAFF; cdr3_nt: TGTGCCAGCTCACCAATGACAGACTCGGATGAAGCTTTCTTT
j_call: TRBJ1-5; v_call: TRBV6-1; d_call: TRBD1; clone_size: -; cdr3_aa: CASSEAQGQGGQPQHF; cdr3_nt: TGTGCCAGCAGTGAAGCGCAGGGACAGGGAGGGCAGCCCCAGCATTTT
j_call: TRBJ2-1; v_call: TRBV18; d_call: TRBD1; clone_size: once; cdr3_aa: CASSPGQGRNEQFF; cdr3_nt: TGTGCCAGCTCACCAGGACAGGGTCGAAATGAGCAGTTCTTC
j_call: TRBJ1-6; v_call: TRBV19; d_call: -; clone_size: -; cdr3_aa: CASSIGSNSPLHF; cdr3_nt: TGTGCCAGTAGTATAGGTTCTAATTCACCCCTCCATTTT
j_call: TRBJ1-2; v_call: TRBV19; d_call: -; clone_size: -; cdr3_aa: CASSMTKTAYYGYTF; cdr3_nt: TGTGCCAGTAGTATGACAAAGACCGCATACTATGGCTACACCTTC
j_call: TRBJ1-1; v_call: TRBV28; d_call: TRBD1; clone_size: -; cdr3_aa: CASSSMDRDRSSAFF; cdr3_nt: TGTGCCAGCAGTTCTATGGACAGGGACAGAAGTTCAGCTTTCTTT
j_call: TRBJ1-1; v_call: TRBV6-4; d_call: -; clone_size: -; cdr3_aa: CASRSHGDTEAFF; cdr3_nt: TGTGCCAGCAGGAGTCACGGGGACACTGAAGCTTTCTTT
j_call: TRBJ1-3; v_call: TRBV5-1; d_call: -; clone_size: few; cdr3_aa: CASSLDSRQNTIYF; cdr3_nt: TGCGCCAGCAGCTTGGACTCACGACAAAACACCATATATTTT
j_call: TRBJ2-2; v_call: TRBV19; d_call: -; clone_size: -; cdr3_aa: CASSEDLTGELFF; cdr3_nt: TGTGCCAGTAGTGAGGACTTAACCGGGGAGCTGTTTTTT
j_call: TRBJ1-6; v_call: TRBV10-2; d_call: TRBD1; clone_size: few; cdr3_aa: CASSETGGLSPLHF; cdr3_nt: TGCGCCAGCAGTGAAACAGGGGGCCTTTCACCCCTCCACTTT
j_call: TRBJ1-1; v_call: TRBV7-9; d_call: -; clone_size: -; cdr3_aa: CASSPRLGLPTGAFF; cdr3_nt: TGTGCCAGCAGCCCCAGACTCGGGTTGCCGACCGGAGCTTTCTTT